These T cell receptor beta chains were read from a single sample in a study of cytomegalovirus exposure and HLA in healthy donors. The table came from immunoSEQ multiplex PCR; TCRdb's copy has only in-frame clones and leaves some out. This sample carries more than 80,000 clones, about four fifths of them seen once, and the ten largest clones take 6.1%. Sequenced material: PBMCs. The receptors were gathered from a woman in her forties or fifties in good health and CMV-seropositive. The CDR3 runs from the conserved cysteine through the conserved F or W. The D gene is left open where the match is weak. Size is stated for part of the rows, as once, few or many counts, or as a class when the clone is expanded.

D gene,clone size,J gene,V gene,CDR3 DNA,CDR3 protein
NA,NA,TRBJ1-2,TRBV5-4,TGTGCCAGCAGCTTTTGGGAGTATGGCTACACCTTC,CASSFWEYGYTF
NA,NA,TRBJ1-5,TRBV28,TGTGCCAGCAGTTGGGGACTTCGGAGCAATCAGCCCCAGCATTTT,CASSWGLRSNQPQHF
TRBD1,NA,TRBJ2-7,TRBV27,TGTGCCAGCAGTTTTGACAGGGGATCCTACGAGCAGTACTTC,CASSFDRGSYEQYF
NA,NA,TRBJ1-6,TRBV7-2,TGTGCCAGCAGTTTCCAGGGTAGCCCCCTCCACTTT,CASSFQGSPLHF
TRBD1,NA,TRBJ1-1,TRBV19,TGTGCCAGTAGACCGACAGGGGAGAACACTGAAGCTTTCTTT,CASRPTGENTEAFF
NA,few,TRBJ1-1,TRBV6-6,TGTGCCAGCTCGTTAGGACAGACAACCCAAGCTTTCTTT,CASSLGQTTQAFF
NA,NA,TRBJ1-4,TRBV28,TGTGCCAGCTGGGGCGGGACTGAAAAACTGTTTTTT,CASWGGTEKLFF
TRBD1,NA,TRBJ1-6,TRBV5-4,TGTGCCAGCAGCTTCGGACAGGGCGGGAAGTCCTATAATTCACCCCTCCACTTT,CASSFGQGGKSYNSPLHF
TRBD1,NA,TRBJ2-2,TRBV2,TGTGCCAGCAGTGAATCCGTACAGGGGGCCGGGGAGCTGTTTTTT,CASSESVQGAGELFF
NA,few,TRBJ1-2,TRBV27,TGTGCCAGCAGTTACACCCCGGGTGGATATGGCTACACCTTC,CASSYTPGGYGYTF
NA,NA,TRBJ2-4,TRBV7-2,TGTGCCAGCAGCTTAGGACAGGCCATTCAGTACTTC,CASSLGQAIQYF
NA,few,TRBJ1-2,TRBV7-2,TGTGCCATCGCAGGATCCGTCTATGGCTACACCTTC,CAIAGSVYGYTF
NA,few,TRBJ1-2,TRBV7-6,TGTGCCAGCACACAACGGGCGGGAGACTATGGCTACACCTTC,CASTQRAGDYGYTF
TRBD1,NA,TRBJ2-6,TRBV23-1,TGCGCCAGCAGTCAAAACACAGGGGGAAGCTCTGGGGCCAACGTCCTGACTTTC,CASSQNTGGSSGANVLTF
TRBD1,NA,TRBJ1-6,TRBV7-9,TGTGCCAGCAGTCCTACAGGGGCAAATTCACCCCTCCACTTT,CASSPTGANSPLHF
TRBD2,NA,TRBJ2-3,TRBV6-6,TGTGCCAGCAGTTACTCGACTAGCGGGGTAAGAGATACGCAGTATTTT,CASSYSTSGVRDTQYF